This is a list of T cell receptor beta chains from one sample in a study of PD-L1 blockade in urothelial cancer. Generated by immunoSEQ multiplex PCR, the TCRdb table keeps only in-frame clones and is missing some. The data contain 40,000 to 55,000 clones, about 89% of them singletons. Sequenced here: PBMCs, sampled around atezolizumab (anti-PD-L1) treatment. The receptors here all came from a man between 65 and 85 years old with urothelial cancer. CDR3s include the opening cysteine and the closing phenylalanine or tryptophan. Each record gives: D gene, V gene, clone size, J gene, CDR3 DNA, CDR3 protein. D genes are given only for firm matches. Not every row has a clone size; where given, it reads once, few, many or a size class.

d_call: TRBD1; v_call: TRBV18; clone_size: NA; j_call: TRBJ2-7; cdr3_nt: TGTGCCAGCTCACCAGGGACAGGGGGGACCTACGAGCAGTACTTC; cdr3_aa: CASSPGTGGTYEQYF
d_call: NA; v_call: TRBV5-5; clone_size: NA; j_call: TRBJ2-5; cdr3_nt: TGTGCCAGCAGCTTTGCCACAGGGCGAGAGACCCAGTACTTC; cdr3_aa: CASSFATGRETQYF
d_call: TRBD1; v_call: TRBV28; clone_size: NA; j_call: TRBJ2-7; cdr3_nt: TGTGCCAGCAGGGGGACAGGGGAAGGCTACGAGCAGTACTTC; cdr3_aa: CASRGTGEGYEQYF
d_call: TRBD1; v_call: TRBV7-9; clone_size: NA; j_call: TRBJ2-1; cdr3_nt: TGTGCCAGCAGCCCCCCCGACAGGGTTCCTGAGCAGTTCTTC; cdr3_aa: CASSPPDRVPEQFF
d_call: TRBD1; v_call: TRBV15; clone_size: NA; j_call: TRBJ2-2; cdr3_nt: TGTGCCACCAGCCCTCGGACAGGTACCGGGGAGCTGTTTTTT; cdr3_aa: CATSPRTGTGELFF
d_call: TRBD2; v_call: TRBV5-1; clone_size: NA; j_call: TRBJ2-2; cdr3_nt: TGCGCCAGCAGATTACGGCCGGGACTAGCGGAGAACACCGGGGAGCTGTTTTTT; cdr3_aa: CASRLRPGLAENTGELFF
d_call: TRBD1; v_call: TRBV28; clone_size: NA; j_call: TRBJ2-6; cdr3_nt: TGTGCCAGTTTCGCCGGGACAGGGCTCTCTGGGGCCAACGTCCTGACTTTC; cdr3_aa: CASFAGTGLSGANVLTF
d_call: NA; v_call: TRBV5-1; clone_size: NA; j_call: TRBJ2-1; cdr3_nt: TGCGCCAGCAGCCACGGAGGACTAAGCTCCTACAATGAGCAGTTCTTC; cdr3_aa: CASSHGGLSSYNEQFF
d_call: TRBD2; v_call: TRBV5-1; clone_size: NA; j_call: TRBJ2-3; cdr3_nt: TGCGCCAGCAGCCCCCAGGCTAGCGGGACCGGCACAGATACGCAGTATTTT; cdr3_aa: CASSPQASGTGTDTQYF
d_call: NA; v_call: TRBV19; clone_size: NA; j_call: TRBJ1-1; cdr3_nt: TGTGCCAGTAGTATTCGTGGAGGGGCATCTGAAGCTTTCTTT; cdr3_aa: CASSIRGGASEAFF
d_call: NA; v_call: TRBV20-1; clone_size: few; j_call: TRBJ1-5; cdr3_nt: TGCAGTGCTAGAGATCATCAGGCCCAGCATTTT; cdr3_aa: CSARDHQAQHF
d_call: TRBD1; v_call: TRBV7-2; clone_size: NA; j_call: TRBJ2-2; cdr3_nt: TGTGCCAGCAGCCTAAATCCGACAGGGTCATCCGGGGAGCTGTTTTTT; cdr3_aa: CASSLNPTGSSGELFF
d_call: NA; v_call: TRBV5-1; clone_size: NA; j_call: TRBJ2-7; cdr3_nt: TGCGCCAGCAGCTTGTGGCAGGATAGCTCCTACGAGCAGTACTTC; cdr3_aa: CASSLWQDSSYEQYF
d_call: TRBD1; v_call: TRBV4-1; clone_size: NA; j_call: TRBJ2-7; cdr3_nt: TGCGCCAGCAGCCGAGGGACAGGATCGTACGAGCAGTACTTC; cdr3_aa: CASSRGTGSYEQYF
d_call: TRBD2; v_call: TRBV2; clone_size: NA; j_call: TRBJ2-2; cdr3_nt: TGTGCCAGCAGCCCGACTAGCGGGAGGGGGCCCGGGGAGCTGTTTTTT; cdr3_aa: CASSPTSGRGPGELFF
d_call: NA; v_call: TRBV9; clone_size: NA; j_call: TRBJ2-1; cdr3_nt: TGTGCCAGCAGCGTAGCGTGGGAAGGGAGCTCCTACAATGAGCAGTTCTTC; cdr3_aa: CASSVAWEGSSYNEQFF
d_call: TRBD2; v_call: TRBV7-9; clone_size: NA; j_call: TRBJ2-1; cdr3_nt: TGTGCCAGCGTACTAGCGGGAGGGCTAATCAATGAGCAGTTCTTC; cdr3_aa: CASVLAGGLINEQFF
d_call: TRBD2; v_call: TRBV2; clone_size: NA; j_call: TRBJ2-1; cdr3_nt: TGTGCCAGCACCATAAGCGGGAGAACTGGGGGTGAGCAGTTCTTC; cdr3_aa: CASTISGRTGGEQFF
d_call: TRBD2; v_call: TRBV6-5; clone_size: NA; j_call: TRBJ2-3; cdr3_nt: TGTGCCAGCGGAGGGAGCGGGAGGACAGATACGCAGTATTTT; cdr3_aa: CASGGSGRTDTQYF
d_call: NA; v_call: TRBV27; clone_size: NA; j_call: TRBJ2-1; cdr3_nt: TGTGCCAGCAGCCCCAGGTGGGGGCCCGTGATCAATGAGCAGTTCTTC; cdr3_aa: CASSPRWGPVINEQFF
d_call: TRBD1; v_call: TRBV9; clone_size: NA; j_call: TRBJ2-3; cdr3_nt: TGTGCCAGCAGCGGAGGATCGAACAGGGGGCTAGATACGCAGTATTTT; cdr3_aa: CASSGGSNRGLDTQYF
d_call: NA; v_call: TRBV4-2; clone_size: few; j_call: TRBJ1-1; cdr3_nt: TGTGCCAGCAGCCGTTGGGAGGGGAACACTGAAGCTTTCTTT; cdr3_aa: CASSRWEGNTEAFF
d_call: TRBD1; v_call: TRBV5-1; clone_size: NA; j_call: TRBJ2-7; cdr3_nt: TGCGCCAGCAGCTGGGACAGGACCTACGAGCAGTACTTC; cdr3_aa: CASSWDRTYEQYF
d_call: TRBD1; v_call: TRBV7-8; clone_size: NA; j_call: TRBJ2-7; cdr3_nt: TGTGCCAGCAGCTTAAGGGACAGCAAATCCTACGAGCAGTACTTC; cdr3_aa: CASSLRDSKSYEQYF